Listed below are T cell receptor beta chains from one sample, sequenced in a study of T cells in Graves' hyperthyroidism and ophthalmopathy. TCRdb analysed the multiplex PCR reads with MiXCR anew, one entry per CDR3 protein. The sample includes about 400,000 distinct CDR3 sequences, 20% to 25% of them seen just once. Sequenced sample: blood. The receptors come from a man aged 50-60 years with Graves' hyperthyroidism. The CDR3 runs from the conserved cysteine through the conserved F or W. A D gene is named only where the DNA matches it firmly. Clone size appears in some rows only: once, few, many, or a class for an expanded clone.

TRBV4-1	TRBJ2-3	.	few	CASSHGGHGTDTQYF	TGCGCCAGCAGCCACGGTGGGCATGGCACAGATACGCAGTATTTT
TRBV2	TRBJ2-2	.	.	CASSGLAAGELFF	TGTGCCAGCTCGGGACTGGCTGCCGGGGAGCTGTTTTTT
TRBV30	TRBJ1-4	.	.	CAWNRQDATNEKLFF	TGTGCCTGGAACCGACAGGATGCAACTAATGAAAAACTGTTTTTT
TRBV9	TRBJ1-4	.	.	CASSVALGDEKLFF	TGTGCCAGCAGCGTGGCCTTAGGGGATGAAAAACTGTTTTTT
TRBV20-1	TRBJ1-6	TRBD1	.	CSAQKGQGSSPLHF	TGCAGTGCTCAAAAGGGACAGGGCAGTTCACCCCTCCACTTT
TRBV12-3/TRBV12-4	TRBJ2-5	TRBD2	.	CASSFGGGSQETQYF	TGTGCCAGCAGTTTCGGGGGGGGTTCCCAAGAGACCCAGTACTTC
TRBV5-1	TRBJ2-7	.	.	CASSLGLDIYEQYF	TGCGCCAGCAGCTTGGGACTTGATATCTACGAGCAGTACTTC
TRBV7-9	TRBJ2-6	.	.	CASSLDWASGANVLTF	TGTGCCAGCAGCTTAGATTGGGCCTCCGGGGCCAACGTCCTGACTTTC
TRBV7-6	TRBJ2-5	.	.	CASSLELRGTQYF	TGTGCCAGCAGCTTAGAACTCAGAGGTACCCAGTACTTC
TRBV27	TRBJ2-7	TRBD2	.	CASSLSGTSGRTYEQYF	TGTGCCAGCAGTTTATCGGGGACTAGCGGGAGGACCTACGAGCAGTACTTC
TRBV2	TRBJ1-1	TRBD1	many	CASSPGTGSNTEAFF	TGTGCCAGCAGCCCTGGGACAGGGAGCAACACTGAAGCTTTCTTT
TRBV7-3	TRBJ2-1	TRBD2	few	CASSLSGSRQFF	TGTGCCAGCAGCCTGAGCGGGAGTAGACAGTTCTTC
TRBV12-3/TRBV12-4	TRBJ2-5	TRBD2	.	CASSPGLAGALYF	TGTGCCAGCAGCCCCGGACTAGCGGGGGCCCTGTACTTC
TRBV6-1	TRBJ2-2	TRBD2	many	CASSISGANTGELFF	TGTGCCAGCAGTATTAGCGGGGCGAACACCGGGGAGCTGTTTTTT
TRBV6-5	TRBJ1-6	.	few	CASSFLFPSSYNSPLHF	TGTGCCAGCAGTTTCCTCTTTCCTAGCTCCTATAATTCACCCCTCCACTTT
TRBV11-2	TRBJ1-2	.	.	CASSLWYGYTF	TGTGCCAGCAGCCTGTGGTATGGCTACACCTTC
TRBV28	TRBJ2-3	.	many	CASSLQPSDTQYF	TGTGCCAGCAGCCTACAACCTTCAGATACGCAGTATTTT
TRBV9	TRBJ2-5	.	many	CASSVDGSFDQYF	TGTGCCAGCAGCGTCGACGGCTCATTCGACCAGTACTTC
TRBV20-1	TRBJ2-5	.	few	CSAREAETQYF	TGCAGTGCTAGAGAGGCGGAGACCCAGTACTTC
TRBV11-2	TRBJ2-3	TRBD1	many	CASSLATGRTDTQYF	TGTGCCAGCAGCTTAGCGACAGGGCGCACAGATACGCAGTATTTT
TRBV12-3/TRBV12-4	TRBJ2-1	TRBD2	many	CASSLGLGLAGGSSYNEQFF	TGTGCCAGCAGTTTAGGATTAGGACTAGCGGGAGGGAGCTCCTACAATGAGCAGTTCTTC
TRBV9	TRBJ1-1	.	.	CASSPSRVSTEAFF	TGTGCCAGCAGCCCTAGCAGGGTGAGCACTGAAGCTTTCTTT
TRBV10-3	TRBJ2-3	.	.	CAISAQRFTDTQYF	TGTGCCATCAGTGCTCAGCGTTTCACAGATACGCAGTATTTT
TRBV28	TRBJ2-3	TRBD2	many	CASSSLGLAGAGTDTQYF	TGTGCCAGCAGTTCCTTGGGTCTAGCGGGAGCAGGGACAGATACGCAGTATTTT
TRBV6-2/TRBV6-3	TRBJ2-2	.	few	CASSYATSGELFF	TGTGCCAGCAGCTATGCCACTTCGGGGGAGCTGTTTTTT
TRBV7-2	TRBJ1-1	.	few	CASSFPGGPNTEAFF	TGTGCCAGCAGCTTTCCTGGGGGACCGAACACTGAAGCTTTCTTT
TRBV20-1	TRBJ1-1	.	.	CSALPGGTEAFF	TGCAGTGCCCTTCCGGGGGGCACTGAAGCTTTCTTT
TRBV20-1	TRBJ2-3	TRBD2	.	CSARRTSGKNLRYF	TGCAGTGCTCGCCGGACTAGCGGGAAGAATCTTCGGTATTTT
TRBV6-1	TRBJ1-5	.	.	CASSEGGSNQPQHF	TGTGCCAGCAGTGAAGGGGGTTCCAATCAGCCCCAGCATTTT
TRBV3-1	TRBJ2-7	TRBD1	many	CASRGQGVAEQYF	TGTGCCAGCAGGGGACAGGGAGTTGCAGAGCAGTACTTC
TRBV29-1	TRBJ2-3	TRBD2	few	CSVVGRGGHTSTDTQYF	TGCAGCGTTGTTGGGCGGGGAGGGCATACGAGCACAGATACGCAGTATTTT
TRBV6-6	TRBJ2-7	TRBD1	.	CASSYSTGSEQYF	TGTGCCAGCAGTTACTCGACAGGGTCCGAGCAGTACTTC
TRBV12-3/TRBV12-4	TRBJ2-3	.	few	CASSLGGWSTDTQYF	TGTGCCAGCAGTTTAGGGGGGTGGTCCACAGATACGCAGTATTTT
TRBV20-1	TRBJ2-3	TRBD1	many	CSARDVWTGNTDTQYF	TGCAGTGCTAGAGATGTGTGGACAGGGAACACAGATACGCAGTATTTT
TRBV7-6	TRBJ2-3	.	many	CASSPERTADTQYF	TGTGCCAGCAGCCCAGAGAGGACGGCAGATACGCAGTATTTT
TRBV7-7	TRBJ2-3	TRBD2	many	CASSLTGLAGIDTQYF	TGTGCCAGCAGCCTTACGGGACTAGCGGGAATAGATACGCAGTATTTT
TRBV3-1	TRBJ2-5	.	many	CASSQSPGRIQETQYF	TGTGCCAGCAGCCAAAGTCCGGGACGCATCCAAGAGACCCAGTACTTC
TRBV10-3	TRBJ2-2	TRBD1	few	CAISDPDRTRDGTGELFF	TGTGCCATCAGTGATCCGGACAGGACCAGGGACGGGACCGGGGAGCTGTTTTTT
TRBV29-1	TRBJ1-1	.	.	CSVQKGGHTEAFF	TGCAGCGTTCAAAAGGGAGGGCACACTGAAGCTTTCTTT
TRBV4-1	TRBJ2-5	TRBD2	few	CASSQDQGLAGEETQYF	TGCGCCAGCAGCCAAGACCAAGGACTAGCGGGCGAAGAGACCCAGTACTTC
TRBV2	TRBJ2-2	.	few	CATEGGTNTGELFF	TGTGCCACCGAGGGGGGAACGAACACCGGGGAGCTGTTTTTT
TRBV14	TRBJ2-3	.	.	CASSQEIAVGDTQYF	TGTGCCAGCAGCCAAGAGATCGCCGTGGGAGATACGCAGTATTTT
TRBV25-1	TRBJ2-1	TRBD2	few	CASSEYEGGPYNEQFF	TGTGCCAGCAGTGAATACGAGGGAGGGCCCTACAATGAGCAGTTCTTC
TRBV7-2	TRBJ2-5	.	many	CASSFRSGGETQYF	TGTGCCAGCAGCTTCCGAAGCGGCGGTGAGACCCAGTACTTC
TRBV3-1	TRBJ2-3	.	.	CASSQGQAEDTQYF	TGTGCCAGCAGCCAAGGGCAGGCCGAAGATACGCAGTATTTT
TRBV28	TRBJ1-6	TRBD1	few	CASSTGTGGLTLHF	TGTGCCAGCAGTACCGGGACAGGGGGTTTAACCCTCCACTTT
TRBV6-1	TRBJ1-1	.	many	CASSAQGIEAFF	TGTGCCAGCAGTGCCCAGGGCATTGAAGCTTTCTTT
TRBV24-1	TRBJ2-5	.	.	CATSGPGGETQYF	TGTGCCACCAGTGGGCCAGGAGGGGAGACCCAGTACTTC
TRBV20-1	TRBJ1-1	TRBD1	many	CSARPFRQGALDTEAFF	TGCAGTGCTAGGCCCTTCCGACAGGGGGCTTTGGACACTGAAGCTTTCTTT
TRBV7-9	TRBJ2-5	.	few	CASSPTSLAQYF	TGTGCCAGCAGTCCCACCTCTTTGGCCCAGTACTTC
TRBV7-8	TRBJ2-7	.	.	CASSVTQGGEQYF	TGTGCCAGCAGCGTAACCCAGGGTGGCGAGCAGTACTTC
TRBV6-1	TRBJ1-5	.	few	CASSQAGSQPQHF	TGTGCCAGCAGCCAAGCAGGGTCTCAGCCCCAGCATTTT